In this sample, the clone carrying this T cell receptor beta chain turned up many times. This CDR3 has 13 residues. CDR1 and CDR2 from the germline V gene are DFQATT and SNEGSKA (reference sequence). Trimming removed 0 bases from V and 3 bases from J, with 6 bases in between. From the 5' RACE reads, TCRdb called clonotypes with MiXCR, one entry per CDR3 protein. This sample has approximately 26,000 distinct CDR3 sequences; roughly 4.5% occur once, and the top ten carry roughly 34%. These data come from a study of T cells after yellow fever vaccination. Looking at the study overall: CD3, CD45RA, CCR7 and CD95 guided sorting of the EM, EMRA, CM and Tscm memory subsets.

Study results and caveats: CD4 and CD8 compartments shared a small share of clonotypes.

This specimen was PBMCs, either bulk or a sorted T-cell subset (CD4+, CD8+, memory, or dextramer-sorted; not recorded which), taken on the day of the yellow fever booster vaccination. This chain connects TRBV20-1 to TRBJ1-3, with D hard to call. This clonotype was sampled from a young man who received the YFV17D yellow fever vaccine. The CDR3 bases are TGCAGTGCTAGAGAAGGTGTTGGAAACACCATATATTTT. Translating gives CSAREGVGNTIYF.